Shown below are 6 T cell receptor beta chains from a single sample sequenced in a study of chemoradiotherapy in HPV16-positive cancers (dated by TCRdb to between 2021 and 2023). The library was made by the immunoSEQ multiplex PCR assay. TCRdb took this table from immuneACCESS and kept in-frame rearrangements with V and J called. Such tables lack part of the clones; where checked against another copy, unresolved V genes explain under half of the gap, and the rest is unexplained. For this sample there are roughly 25,000 clones; approximately 94% appear just once. The top ten clonotypes cover approximately 2.7% of the sample. Sampling was carried out from a patient who underwent chemoradiotherapy. These receptors were taken from a human donor with HPV-associated anogenital cancer.

V and J are TRBV2 and TRBJ1-1, with 8 positions matching TRBD1. Trimming at V came to 8 bases and at J to 1 base, leaving 6 bases not matched to a gene. The germline V gene encodes CDR1 SNHLY and CDR2 FYNNEI. The CDR3 spans 14 residues. Here the CDR3 reads CASPSGTGNTEAFF. The CDR3 DNA follows: TGTGCCAGCCCTTCCGGGACAGGGAACACTGAAGCTTTCTTT.

The genes are TRBV19 and TRBJ2-7; 8 nucleotides align to TRBD2. Germline-derived CDR1 and CDR2 are LNHDA and SQIVND (reference sequence). The CDR3 length is 15 residues. Unmatched junction bases numbered 11, after V lost 7 bases and J lost 3 bases. The CDR3 region has the DNA TGTGCCAGTAAGTTCGCGGGAGGTGCTAACTACGAGCAGTACTTC. This codes for CASKFAGGANYEQYF.

This rearrangement joins TRBV6-1 to TRBJ1-4, with D possibly TRBD1 on 5 matching bases. With 10 bases removed from V and 8 bases from J, the gap between germline ends came to 17 bases. Germline CDR1 reads MNHNS; CDR2 reads SASEGT. CDR3 size: 13 residues. CDR3 in DNA: TGTGCCAACAGGAGGGTTGTGAGGGAAAAACTGTTTTTT. Translating gives CANRRVVREKLFF.

The gene calls are TRBV28 and TRBJ1-1; D ambiguous. The CDR3 runs 13 residues. Trimming left V 6 bases short and J 11 bases short, with 19 bases between. Per the germline V gene, CDR1 is MDHEN and CDR2 is SYDVKM. CDR3 nucleotides: TGTGCCAGCAGCCTGCCCTGGGGATCCTCGGCTTTCTTT. Protein sequence: CASSLPWGSSAFF.

The chain recombines TRBV11-2 with TRBJ2-5, with D perhaps TRBD1 (6 bases). Trimming shortened V by 4 bases and J by 2 bases, and 11 bases separated the two germline ends. Germline CDR1 is SGHAT and CDR2 is FQNNGV. CDR3 size: 14 residues. The CDR3 loop reads CASSYRTVQETQYF. Here the CDR3 DNA reads TGTGCCAGCAGCTATCGGACAGTTCAAGAGACCCAGTACTTC.

V is TRBV5-1 and J is TRBJ2-7; 11 bases match TRBD2. The CDR3 runs 16 residues. In germline, CDR1 is SGHRS, CDR2 YFSETQ. Trimming took 4 bases from V and 1 from J; bases not matched to a gene: 7. The CDR3 nucleotides are TGCGCCAGCAGCCAAGACCTAGCGGGAGGATCCTACGAGCAGTACTTC. It translates to CASSQDLAGGSYEQYF.